These 18 T cell receptor beta chains share one sample of origin, sequenced in a study of T cells after yellow fever vaccination. TCRdb used MiXCR to reprocess the 5' RACE reads, holding one entry per CDR3 protein. This table has some 70,000 distinct CDR3 sequences, under 8% appearing once. The sample in question was CD8+ T cells sorted from PBMCs, obtained around 45 days after the first yellow fever vaccination. The source of these receptors is a man younger than 30 who received the YFV17D yellow fever vaccine.

This clonotype was recorded a few times. The chain carries TRBV28 and TRBJ2-3, with 7 bases aligning to TRBD2. J was trimmed by 2 bases and V by 6 bases; bases with no gene match: 5. CDR1 and CDR2 from the germline V gene are MDHEN and SYDVKM. This CDR3 has 14 residues. CDR3 nucleotides: TGTGCCAGCAGAAAAGCGGGGTACACAGATACGCAGTATTTT. Translating it yields CASRKAGYTDTQYF.

This clonotype was observed many times. The genes are TRBV7-8 and TRBJ1-1; D remains unclear. The CDR3 totals 14 residues. The germline gives CDR1 SGHVS, CDR2 FQNEAQ. V was pared by 4 bases and J by 3 bases, with 12 bases between. The DNA for the CDR3 is TGTGCCAGCAGCTCTCAGCTTGGGGACACTGAAGCTTTCTTT. This codes for CASSSQLGDTEAFF.

In this sample, this clonotype turned up a few times. The rearrangement links TRBV3-1 to TRBJ2-5; D is possibly TRBD2 (5 bases). Trimming cost V 4 bases and J 4 bases, with 10 bases left between them. The CDR3 totals 13 residues. Germline V gives CDR1 LGHDT, CDR2 YNNKEL (reference sequence). CDR3 protein: CASSPDFGETQYF. The CDR3 nucleotides read TGTGCCAGCAGCCCGGACTTTGGAGAGACCCAGTACTTC.

This clonotype came up many times. This chain connects TRBV6-5 to TRBJ2-5; 7 bases fit TRBD1. The germline V gene has CDR1 MNHEY and CDR2 SVGAGI. This CDR3 contains 16 residues. The V gene end was trimmed by 0 bases and the J gene end by 9 bases; junction bases not matched to a gene: 13. The CDR3 protein is CASSYSPDIRGLPQYF. DNA of the CDR3: TGTGCCAGCAGTTACTCTCCCGACATTAGGGGGCTCCCCCAGTACTTC.

This clonotype is labeled medium-sized. The chain carries TRBV29-1 and TRBJ1-3; D not certain. Trimming stripped 2 bases from V and 0 bases from J, with 5 bases between. CDR3 length: 13 residues. Germline CDR1 SQVTM, CDR2 ANQGSEA. The CDR3 sequence: CSVEPGSGNTIYF. The CDR3, as DNA: TGCAGCGTTGAACCAGGCTCTGGAAACACCATATATTTT.

In the case of this clonotype: A much larger clone differs by one base, so this may be a read error. The V gene is TRBV7-9, the J gene TRBJ2-1; 9 nucleotides line up with TRBD2. Germline-derived CDR1 and CDR2 are SEHNR and FQNEAQ (reference sequence). The CDR3 loop spans 15 amino acids. The CDR3 DNA follows: TGTGTCAGCAGCCTAGCTAGCGGGGCCTACAATGAGCAGTTCTTC. Translating gives CVSSLASGAYNEQFF. Based on the CDR3 plus reference TRBV7-9 and TRBJ2-1, the full variable domain is DTGVSQNPRHKITKRGQNVTFRCDPISEHNRLYWYRQTLGQGPEFLTYFQNEAQLEKSRLLSDRFSAERPKGSFSTLEIQRTEQGDSAMYLCVSSLASGAYNEQFFGPGTRLTVL.

This clonotype occurred many times. The chain carries TRBV7-9 and TRBJ1-4, with 8 bases aligning to TRBD1. Germline values: CDR1 SEHNR, CDR2 FQNEAQ (reference sequence). The CDR3 consists of 16 residues. The ends lost 5 bases at V and 8 bases at J; junction bases unmatched: 13. Written as DNA, the CDR3 is TGTGCCAGCAGCCTCACCGGACAGGGCTTGCGAGAAAAACTGTTTTTT. Translated: CASSLTGQGLREKLFF.

The table lists this clonotype with many counts. This chain links TRBV14 with TRBJ2-7; 8 bases align to TRBD1. Germline assignment: CDR1 SGHDN and CDR2 FVKESK. This CDR3 is 15 amino acids long. V gave up 1 base and J gave up 2 bases; unmatched junction bases: 4. CDR3 bases: TGTGCCAGCAGCCAAGGACAGGGGTCCCCCTACGAGCAGTACGTC. As protein: CASSQGQGSPYEQYV.

This clonotype was found many times. This chain uses TRBV7-7 with TRBJ2-2; 14 bases agree with TRBD2. In germline, CDR1 is SSHAT, CDR2 FNYEAQ (reference sequence). CDR3 size: 17 residues. V lost 5 bases and J lost 2; bases outside the gene matches: 4. DNA of the CDR3: TGTGCCAGCAGCCCGGGACTAGCGGGGGTAAACACCGGGGAGCTGTTTTTT. Translated, it gives CASSPGLAGVNTGELFF.

This clonotype was seen ten or more times. This chain connects TRBV7-2 to TRBJ1-2; TRBD1 matches at 9 bases. CDR1 and CDR2 (germline): SGHTA, FQGNSA. The CDR3 consists of 15 residues. The V gene end was trimmed by 5 bases and the J gene end by 2 bases; junction bases not matched to a gene: 6. The CDR3 sequence is CASSRTGGLNYGYTF. CDR3 DNA sequence: TGTGCCAGCAGCCGAACAGGGGGCCTAAACTATGGCTACACCTTC.

This clonotype came up many times. The chain uses TRBV3-1 and TRBJ2-2, with D unclear. The CDR3 loop spans 15 amino acids. CDR1 is LGHDT and CDR2 is YNNKEL in the germline V gene (reference sequence). V lost 1 base and J lost 4, with 10 bases in between. Here the CDR3 DNA reads TGTGCCAGCAGCCAAGTCAGTCCCCTCACCGGGGAGCTGTTTTTT. Translating it yields CASSQVSPLTGELFF.

This chain connects TRBV12-3 or TRBV12-4 to TRBJ1-1, with D uncertain. V dropped 6 bases and J dropped 4 bases, with 12 bases sitting between them. The CDR3 length is 13 residues. In DNA form, the CDR3 reads TGTGCCAGCAGGGTTGCCCGGGGCACTGAAGCTTTCTTT. It is translated as CASRVARGTEAFF.

This clonotype was detected ten times or more. The rearrangement uses TRBV4-1 and TRBJ2-1; 9 bases fit TRBD1. Losses at the gene ends were 0 bases for V and 9 bases for J; bases not matched to a gene: 9. Germline V gene lookup returns CDR1 MGHRA and CDR2 YSYEKL. CDR3 length: 16 residues. The CDR3 region has the DNA TGCGCCAGCAGCCAAGAAGCGGGACAGGGCACGGGTGAGCAGTTCTTC. Protein product: CASSQEAGQGTGEQFF.

The J gene is TRBJ1-2, the V gene TRBV25-1; 10 nucleotides align to TRBD1. Germline trimming cut 6 bases from V and 7 bases from J; bases unmatched to any gene: 5. Germline V gene sequence: CDR1 MGHDK, CDR2 SYGVNS. The CDR3 extends over 13 amino acids. DNA for the CDR3: TGTGCCAGCAGCACTGGGACAGGGGCTGGCTACACCTTC. This translates into CASSTGTGAGYTF.

The chain joins TRBV11-3 to TRBJ2-5, with TRBD2 identical over 8 bases. The CDR3 spans 18 residues. Germline CDR1 SGHNT, CDR2 YENEEA. The junction had 18 bases not matched to a gene; V was cut back by 1 base and J by 8 bases. The CDR3 sequence: CASSLGLAGPLTPETQYF. For the CDR3, the DNA is TGTGCCAGCAGCTTAGGGTTAGCGGGGCCCCTCACCCCGGAAACCCAGTACTTC. Combining the CDR3 with reference TRBV11-3 and TRBJ2-5 gives the whole variable domain EAGVVQSPRYKIIEKKQPVAFWCNPISGHNTLYWYLQNLGQGPELLIRYENEEAVDDSQLPKDRFSAERLKGVDSTLKIQPAELGDSAVYLCASSLGLAGPLTPETQYFGPGTRLLVL.

This clonotype showed up many times. The chain links TRBV7-9 to TRBJ2-5; the D gene is possibly TRBD1 (6 bases). The germline CDR1 and CDR2 sequences are SEHNR and FQNEAQ (reference sequence). V lost 5 bases and J lost 5, with 12 bases in between. The CDR3 spans 13 residues. CDR3 sequence: CASSPLRGETQYF. The DNA for the CDR3 is TGTGCCAGCAGCCCGTTAAGGGGGGAGACCCAGTACTTC.

The sample holds many counts of this clonotype. The rearrangement links TRBV4-1 to TRBJ2-7; the match to TRBD1 covers 8 bases. Germline CDR1 MGHRA, CDR2 YSYEKL. V lost 0 bases and J lost 4; bases outside the gene matches: 14. This CDR3 has 18 residues. The CDR3 here is CASSQELQGDKIIYEQYV. CDR3 DNA: TGCGCCAGCAGCCAAGAGTTACAGGGGGATAAAATTATTTACGAGCAGTACGTC.

This clonotype was recorded many times. The chain employs TRBV7-2 and TRBJ2-7; weak D call: TRBD2 (5 bases). Germline V gives CDR1 SGHTA, CDR2 FQGNSA. The CDR3 consists of 12 residues. Trimming took 4 bases from V and 2 from J, leaving 6 bases between them. CDR3 in DNA: TGTGCCAGCAGCTCGGGGACCTACGAGCAGTACTTC. Protein product: CASSSGTYEQYF.